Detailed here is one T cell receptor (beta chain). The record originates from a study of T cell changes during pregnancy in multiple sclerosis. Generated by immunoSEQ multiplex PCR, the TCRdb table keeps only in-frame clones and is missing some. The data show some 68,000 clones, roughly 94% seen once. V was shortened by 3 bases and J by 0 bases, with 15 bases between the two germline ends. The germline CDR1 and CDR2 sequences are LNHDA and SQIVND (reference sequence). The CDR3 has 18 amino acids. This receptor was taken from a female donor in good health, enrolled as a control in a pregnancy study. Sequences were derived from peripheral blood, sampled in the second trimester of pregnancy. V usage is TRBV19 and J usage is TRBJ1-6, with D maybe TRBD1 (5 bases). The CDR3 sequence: CASSISSGQSSYNSPLHF. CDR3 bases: TGTGCCAGTAGTATTTCCTCAGGACAAAGCTCCTATAATTCACCCCTCCACTTT.